These 2 T cell receptor beta chains were sequenced from one sample in a study of spatial heterogeneity in lung cancer. Study results and caveats: Mutation tallies in tumors tracked expanded intratumoral alpha and beta TCR counts.

Antigens for these TCRs are unknown. Noted time point: sample taken at primary tumor resection. TCRdb recomputed calls from the 5' RACE reads with MiXCR, one row per CDR3 protein. The profile shows about 20,000 distinct CDR3 sequences, more than 6.5% of them singletons. Sample: lung tumor tissue, taken at surgery. The source of these receptors is a male donor with early-stage non-small cell lung cancer.

This clonotype was seen at least ten times. The chain couples TRBV20-1 to TRBJ1-2, with 9 bases fitting TRBD1. This CDR3 spans 15 amino acids. Trimming at V came to 6 bases and at J to 4 bases, leaving 12 bases not matched to a gene. Germline CDR1 reads DFQATT; CDR2 reads SNEGSKA (reference sequence). This CDR3 is CSAESRDRDSYGYTF. DNA of the CDR3: TGCAGTGCGGAGAGCCGGGACAGGGATTCCTATGGCTACACCTTC.

This clonotype has at least ten counts. The chain links TRBV5-6 to TRBJ2-1; 7 nucleotides agree with TRBD1. With 0 bases clipped from V and 4 bases from J, the junction kept 7 bases outside the gene matches. The germline gives CDR1 SGHDT, CDR2 YYEEEE. The CDR3 is made up of 16 amino acids. The CDR3 DNA sequence: TGTGCCAGCAGCTTGGACAGGGGCCAAACTTACAATGAGCAGTTCTTC. Translating gives CASSLDRGQTYNEQFF.